The 30 T cell receptor beta chains given below trace back to one sample, sequenced in a study of CD8+CD57+ T cells in acquired aplastic anemia (dated by TCRdb to the late 2010s). The sequencer listed for this sample is Illumina HiSeq 2000. TCR beta VDJ combination and CDR3 sequence profiling used genomic DNA as the template. The public reads were reanalyzed by TCRdb: fastp trimming at Q25, MiXCR alignment, in-frame beta chains only. Rows are combined by CDR3 protein, so each entry shows the most common genes and DNA. This sample has about 420,000 distinct CDR3 sequences in its table, and 65% to 80% of those were observed once. The top ten constitute under 4.5% of the sample. Sequencing was performed on sorted CD4+, CD8+, or CD8+CD57+ T cells (not recorded which) from PBMCs. Receptors originate from a human donor in good health, serving as a control.

This clonotype has at least ten counts. The CDR3 DNA is TGCAGTGCTAGAGAAACGGGCCATCAGCCCCAGCATTTT. Encoded protein: CSARETGHQPQHF. The genes are TRBV20-1 and TRBJ1-5; no reliable D call. Trimming shortened V by 0 bases and J by 5 bases, and 8 bases separated the two germline ends. The germline V gene has CDR1 DFQATT and CDR2 SNEGSKA (reference sequence). The CDR3 spans 13 residues.

To note about this clonotype: Here the CDR3 omits its conserved ending phenylalanine or tryptophan, so a read error is the likely source. The limits of the CDR3 on the DNA are not certain, so only TCRdb's listed CDR3 is given. The chain combines TRBV7-9 with TRBJ2-2; the table's TRBD2 call for D was not verified on the DNA. Germline assignment: CDR1 SEHNR and CDR2 FQNEAQ (reference sequence). 13 amino acids form the CDR3, both terminal residues included. The CDR3 spells CASSQGLTVEVMI.

The sample holds many counts of this clonotype. J is TRBJ1-4 and V is TRBV3-1; D remains unclear. V lost 4 bases and J 0 bases, leaving 6 bases between the germline ends. Germline loops: CDR1 LGHDT, CDR2 YNNKEL (reference sequence). There are 14 residues in the CDR3. CDR3 in DNA: TGTGCCAGCAGCCCATCTGCAACTAATGAAAAACTGTTTTTT. Protein: CASSPSATNEKLFF.

V is TRBV5-1 and J is TRBJ1-2, with D unresolved. The CDR3 runs 16 residues. The germline V gene encodes CDR1 SGHRS and CDR2 YFSETQ. This CDR3 reads CFSSFEAGSTNYGYTF. DNA of the CDR3: TGCTTCAGCAGCTTCGAGGCAGGATCTACTAACTATGGCTACACCTTC.

The J gene is TRBJ1-1, the V gene TRBV6-5; D ambiguous. The germline V gene has CDR1 MNHEY and CDR2 SVGAGI. V gave up 6 bases and J gave up 4 bases, with 15 bases separating them. This CDR3 is built from 14 residues. Here the CDR3 DNA reads TGTGCCAGCAGGGGGATATCTGTGGGCACTGAAGCTTTCTTT. It translates to CASRGISVGTEAFF.

V is TRBV9 and J is TRBJ1-1; D is undetermined. The V end lost 2 bases, the J end lost 4 bases, and 15 bases lay between the germline ends. Germline V gene data show CDR1 as SGDLS and CDR2 as YYNGEE. The CDR3 contains 15 residues. CDR3 sequence (DNA): TGTGCCAGCAGCGTGGACGTTACTTTGGCCACTGAAGCTTTCTTT. Amino acids: CASSVDVTLATEAFF.

This clonotype was observed at least ten times. CDR3 sequence (DNA): TGTGCCAGCGCCTCAGATAGGGCTCAGTACAATGAGCAGTTCTTC. Amino acids: CASASDRAQYNEQFF. The chain couples TRBV6-5 to TRBJ2-1; unclear D gene. Per germline, CDR1 MNHEY and CDR2 SVGAGI. Trimming removed 8 bases from V and 4 bases from J, with 18 bases in between. This CDR3 spans 15 amino acids.

Ten or more counts support this clonotype. The genes are TRBV20-1 and TRBJ1-5, with D possibly TRBD1 on 6 matching bases. V was shortened by 2 bases and J by 3 bases, with 8 bases between the two germline ends. CDR3 length: 13 amino acids. Germline V gene data show CDR1 as DFQATT and CDR2 as SNEGSKA (reference sequence). The CDR3 sequence is CSARTGNNQPQHF. In DNA, the CDR3 is TGCAGTGCTAGAACAGGGAACAATCAGCCCCAGCATTTT.

This clonotype was detected only a few times. V and J are TRBV7-3 and TRBJ2-3; 11 bases are a match to TRBD2. CDR1 and CDR2 from the germline V gene are SGHTA and FQGTGA. The CDR3 extends over 17 amino acids. The junction had 11 bases not matched to a gene; V was cut back by 4 bases and J by 5 bases. In nucleotides, the CDR3 is TGTGCCAGCAGCTCACTAGCGGGGGCTAATAGAGGAGATACGCAGTATTTT. The encoded protein is CASSSLAGANRGDTQYF.

This clonotype was recorded many times. For the CDR3, the DNA is TGCAGTGCTAGGGGACTGAGCTCCTACGAGCAGTACTTC. Translated: CSARGLSSYEQYF. V is TRBV20-1 and J is TRBJ2-7, with a tentative D call TRBD2 (6 bases). Between the trimmed V and J ends, which lost 3 bases and 0 bases, there was a span of 9 bases. The CDR3 consists of 13 residues. The V gene's germline CDR1 is DFQATT and CDR2 SNEGSKA (reference sequence).

Note on this clonotype: Germline and junction disagree at one end, which may indicate a read error. The chain couples TRBV7-3 to TRBJ1-1; D not resolved. CDR1 is SGHTA, CDR2 FQGTGA, per germline. The CDR3 spans 13 residues. Written as DNA, the CDR3 is TGTGCCAGCAGCTTACAGGTCTCCTCTGAACCTTTCTTT. Amino acid sequence: CASSLQVSSEPFF.

This clonotype is a singleton in its sample. This CDR3 fails to terminate in the conserved phenylalanine or tryptophan, so it likely reflects a read error. The gene calls are TRBV7-2 and TRBJ2-1; D remains unclear. Germline CDR1 and CDR2: SGHTA and FQGNSA. The CDR3 length is 12 residues. The germline V and J ends were trimmed by 0 bases and 8 bases, with 5 bases remaining between them. The CDR3 protein is CASSLACHEQFS. The CDR3 bases are TGTGCCAGCAGCTTAGCATGCCATGAGCAGTTCTCA.

Turning to this clonotype: Sequence at one end of the junction differs from germline and may be a read error. The chain joins TRBV12-3 or TRBV12-4 to TRBJ2-3; 7 bases match TRBD2. The CDR3 has 15 residues. DNA of the CDR3: TGTACCAGCAGTACTGACGGGACTAACGCAGATACGCAGTATTTT. This translates into CTSSTDGTNADTQYF.

This clonotype occurred once. The chain carries TRBV12-3 or TRBV12-4 and TRBJ2-7; possibly TRBD1 for D (8 bases). The J call may be mistaken, given a closer DNA end match to TRBJ2-5. This CDR3 has 15 amino acids. CDR3 bases: TGTGCCAGCAGTGAGGACAGGGAGGGAGTGGAGACCCAGTACTTC. This translates into CASSEDREGVETQYF.

This clonotype was seen ten or more times. The CDR3 DNA follows: TGTGCCAGCAGCTTGGCGGCAGGGGCTTCGGGGGAGCAGTACTTC. It yields the protein CASSLAAGASGEQYF. The gene calls are TRBV5-8 and TRBJ2-7; tentative D call: TRBD1 (6 bases). Germline lookup yields CDR1 SGHTS and CDR2 YDEGEE. V dropped 0 bases and J dropped 7 bases, with 17 bases sitting between them. The CDR3 contains 15 residues.

J is TRBJ1-2 and V is TRBV7-2; D is unresolved. Per germline, CDR1 SGHTA and CDR2 FQGNSA. CDR3 length: 14 residues. Trimming pared 3 bases from V and 13 bases from J, leaving 21 bases between. CDR3 nucleotides: TGTGCCAGCAGCTTCCCCTCTCGAGAGGGTAGCACCACCTTC. This translates into CASSFPSREGSTTF.

This clonotype was observed many times. The chain couples TRBV11-1 to TRBJ1-2; no clear D gene. Trimming stripped 4 bases from V and 0 bases from J, with 18 bases between. There are 17 residues in the CDR3. Per the germline V gene, CDR1 is SGHAT and CDR2 is FQDESV (reference sequence). CDR3 bases: TGTGCCAGCAGCTCAACACCCTACGGACGGGCTAACTATGGCTACACCTTC. It translates to CASSSTPYGRANYGYTF. Full variable domain (rest looked up from reference TRBV11-1 and TRBJ1-2): EAEVAQSPRYKITEKSQAVAFWCDPISGHATLYWYRQILGQGPELLVQFQDESVVDDSQLPKDRFSAERLKGVDSTLKIQPAELGDSAMYLCASSSTPYGRANYGYTFGSGTRLTVV.

This clonotype was picked up many times. The V and J genes are TRBV6-6 and TRBJ1-4; D is ambiguous. CDR1 MNHNY and CDR2 SVGAGI come from the germline V gene (reference sequence). Trimming took 4 bases from V and 6 from J, leaving 12 bases between them. There are 14 residues in the CDR3. CDR3 sequence reads: CASSWWAGDEKLFF. CDR3 coding DNA: TGTGCCAGCAGTTGGTGGGCCGGTGATGAAAAACTGTTTTTT.

This clonotype has only one observation. A much larger clone sits a single nucleotide away, making a read error possible. This chain connects TRBV9 to TRBJ1-1, with a tentative D call TRBD1 (5 bases). From germline, CDR1 is SGDLS and CDR2 YYNGEE. This CDR3 has 14 amino acids. The V and J ends lost 3 bases and 6 bases respectively, with 15 bases between them. The chain's CDR3 is CASSGSRGISEAFF. In DNA form, the CDR3 reads TGTGCCAGCAGCGGGAGTCGGGGGATTTCTGAAGCTTTCTTT. Variable domain in full (rest from reference TRBV9 and TRBJ1-1): DSGVTQTPKHLITATGQRVTLRCSPRSGDLSVYWYQQSLDQGLQFLIQYYNGEERAKGNILERFSAQQFPDLHSELNLSSLELGDSALYFCASSGSRGISEAFFGQGTRLTVV.

This rearrangement joins TRBV20-1 to TRBJ2-5; D possibly uses TRBD1 or TRBD2 (6 bases each). CDR1 is DFQATT, CDR2 SNEGSKA, per germline (reference sequence). The CDR3 is made up of 14 amino acids. The germline V and J ends were trimmed by 3 bases and 5 bases, with 16 bases remaining between them. In DNA form, the CDR3 reads TGCAGTGCTAGGGTGGGGGCGGGGAGCGAGACCCAGTACTTC. It translates to CSARVGAGSETQYF.

The rearrangement uses TRBV15 and TRBJ2-7; 12 bases align to TRBD1. Germline values: CDR1 LNHNV, CDR2 YYDKDF (reference sequence). V shed 8 bases, J shed 6 bases, and the junction held 11 bases outside the gene matches. The length of the CDR3 is 15 residues. The CDR3, as DNA: TGTGCCACCGGGTACCTCGGGACAGGGGGCTGCGAGCAGTACTTC. It translates to CATGYLGTGGCEQYF.

This chain joins TRBV20-1 and TRBJ2-5; 7 bases agree with TRBD1. Germline loops: CDR1 DFQATT, CDR2 SNEGSKA (reference sequence). Trimming removed 5 bases from V and 5 bases from J; junction bases left unmatched: 11. The length of the CDR3 is 14 residues. The CDR3 reads CSAGEKGAWETQYF. The CDR3 region has the DNA TGCAGTGCTGGGGAAAAGGGGGCGTGGGAGACCCAGTACTTC.

CDR3 region: CAINAGSTSTDTQYF. The CDR3 region has the DNA TGTGCCATCAATGCTGGGAGCACTAGCACAGATACGCAGTATTTT. The chain joins TRBV10-3 to TRBJ2-3; tentatively, D is TRBD2 (5 bases). V was trimmed by 7 bases and J by 0 bases, leaving 14 bases between them. Germline CDR1 ENHRY, CDR2 SYGVKD. The CDR3 sequence is 15 residues long.

The chain has TRBV7-9 and TRBJ2-6, with D tentatively TRBD1 (5 bases). Trimming shortened V by 7 bases and J by 19 bases, and 29 bases separated the two germline ends. This CDR3 is 15 amino acids long. The V gene's germline CDR1 is SEHNR and CDR2 FQNEAQ (reference sequence). The CDR3, as DNA: TGTGCCAGCACGACGGGCAGGGCATTGACCGAAGTCTTCACTTTC. Protein sequence: CASTTGRALTEVFTF.

With respect to this clonotype: One end of the junction is discordant with germline, which a read error may explain. The rearrangement joins TRBV7-2 to TRBJ1-6; no reliable D call. The length of the CDR3 is 13 residues. CDR1 and CDR2 (germline): SGHTA, FQGNSA. In nucleotides, the CDR3 is TGTGCCAAAGAAGGAAACCAAGCACCGGGGAGCTGTTTT. Encoded protein: CAKEGNQAPGSCF.

This clonotype showed up just a few times. The chain joins TRBV6-5 to TRBJ1-5; tentative D call: TRBD1 (6 bases). With 6 bases removed from V and 5 bases from J, the gap between germline ends came to 17 bases. The CDR3 length is 15 residues. Germline V gives CDR1 MNHEY, CDR2 SVGAGI. For the CDR3, the DNA is TGTGCCAGCAGAGGGACGGACAGCCAGGATCAGCCCCAGCATTTT. This sequence encodes CASRGTDSQDQPQHF.

The V and J genes are TRBV4-1 and TRBJ1-2; tentatively, D is TRBD1 (6 bases). The CDR3 has 13 residues. The V gene lost 8 bases and the J gene lost 4 bases, with 14 bases spanning the gap. Germline CDR1 reads MGHRA; CDR2 reads YSYEKL. The CDR3 nucleotides are TGCGCCAGCGGGGGCCTCGGTGGCTATGGCTACACCTTC. It yields the protein CASGGLGGYGYTF.

With respect to this clonotype: The CDR3 carries no conserved terminal phenylalanine or tryptophan, so it likely arises from a read error. It is unclear where the CDR3 begins or ends on the DNA, so no DNA is shown, and the CDR3 is as TCRdb lists it. V gene TRBV2 combines with J gene TRBJ1-3. Germline-derived CDR1 and CDR2 are SNHLY and FYNNEI. The CDR3 spans 16 amino acids, including both terminal residues. CDR3 protein: CASRYGTAEDGYTFGS.

In its sample, this clonotype was seen a few times. This chain connects TRBV20-1 to TRBJ2-5, with TRBD1 matching 9 bases. Germline CDR1 is DFQATT and CDR2 is SNEGSKA (reference sequence). This CDR3 region has 16 residues. CDR3 in amino acids: CSVRGQGIRGPETQYF. CDR3 nucleotides: TGCAGCGTTCGGGGACAGGGTATTCGAGGTCCGGAGACCCAGTACTTC.

The chain's CDR3 is CASSYGGNEKPQHF. The CDR3 DNA reads as TGTGCCAGCAGCTATGGGGGTAACGAAAAACCCCAGCATTTT. This rearrangement joins TRBV7-2 to TRBJ1-5, with a tentative D call TRBD1 (5 bases). Trimming stripped 4 bases from V and 10 bases from J, with 17 bases between. The germline gives CDR1 SGHTA, CDR2 FQGNSA. The CDR3 is 14 residues long.